The next 8 T cell receptor beta chains were all read from a single sample in a study of blood T cell repertoires in COVID-19. Repertoires were generated with immunoSEQ multiplex PCR, while TCRdb's copy carries only in-frame clones and drops some. The sample shows fewer than 200,000 clones, roughly 88% of them seen only once. Sequenced material: peripheral blood. Receptors were obtained from an elderly woman with acute or convalescent COVID-19.

This chain links TRBV6-1 with TRBJ2-2, with 12 bases lining up with TRBD2. J was trimmed by 1 base and V by 6 bases; bases with no gene match: 3. The CDR3 runs to 16 residues. Germline V gene sequence: CDR1 MNHNS, CDR2 SASEGT. The CDR3 coding sequence is TGTGCCAGCAGGGAACTAGCGGGGGGGAACACCGGGGAGCTGTTTTTT. Translation gives CASRELAGGNTGELFF.

CDR3 sequence (DNA): TGTGCCAGCAGTTACTTTTTAGGAGGGGGCGATGGCTACACCTTC. As protein: CASSYFLGGGDGYTF. The rearrangement uses TRBV6-5 and TRBJ1-2, with 7 bases matching TRBD1. This CDR3 is built from 15 residues. V shed 1 base, J shed 6 bases, and the junction held 8 bases outside the gene matches. The germline V gene has CDR1 MNHEY and CDR2 SVGAGI.

The chain recombines TRBV6-2 or TRBV6-3 with TRBJ1-1; 8 positions agree with TRBD1. The germline V gene encodes CDR1 MNHEY and CDR2 SVGEGT. The CDR3 spans 16 residues. V shed 5 bases and J 0 bases; nucleotides not matched to a gene: 8. CDR3 nucleotide sequence: TGTGCCAGCAGTACAAGACAGGGGAGGATGAACACTGAAGCTTTCTTT. It is translated as CASSTRQGRMNTEAFF.

V gene TRBV5-1 combines with J gene TRBJ1-1, with 11 nucleotides matching TRBD1. With 2 bases clipped from V and 5 bases from J, the junction kept 5 bases outside the gene matches. CDR1 SGHRS and CDR2 YFSETQ come from the germline V gene. The CDR3 loop spans 15 amino acids. This CDR3 is CASSLPGQGGTEAFF. The CDR3 DNA reads as TGCGCCAGCAGCTTACCGGGACAGGGGGGAACTGAAGCTTTCTTT.

The chain carries TRBV27 and TRBJ2-7, with a possible D match to TRBD1 (6 bases). The V gene's germline CDR1 is MNHEY and CDR2 SMNVEV (reference sequence). The CDR3 extends over 14 amino acids. The V end was cut by 3 bases, the J end by 5 bases, with 14 bases between. The CDR3 nucleotides are TGTGCCAGCAGTTTCTCAGGGGTCGGCCACGAGCAGTACTTC. Residues: CASSFSGVGHEQYF.

The V and J genes are TRBV6-4 and TRBJ2-3, with D possibly matching TRBD2 (6 bases). Germline-derived CDR1 and CDR2 are MRHNA and SNTAGT. CDR3 length: 15 amino acids. V was trimmed by 2 bases and J by 6 bases, leaving 15 bases between them. CDR3 residues: CASSDRTGAADTQYF. The CDR3 region has the DNA TGTGCCAGCAGTGACAGGACGGGAGCCGCGGATACGCAGTATTTT.

This clone was seen just once. The chain uses TRBV5-6 and TRBJ1-2; TRBD1 aligns across 7 bases. J was trimmed by 8 bases and V by 3 bases; bases with no gene match: 7. CDR1 and CDR2 (germline): SGHDT, YYEEEE. This CDR3 has 13 residues. The CDR3 nucleotides read TGTGCCAGCAGCTCCGGGACAGAAGTCGGCTACACCTTC. This codes for CASSSGTEVGYTF.

This chain uses TRBV10-2 with TRBJ2-3, with TRBD1 matching 9 bases. The V gene's germline CDR1 is WSHSY and CDR2 SAAADI. V lost 4 bases, J lost 4 bases, and 15 bases stayed unmatched. The CDR3 spans 18 residues. The CDR3 sequence is CASSGGPGTGIFPDTQYF. The CDR3 DNA reads as TGCGCCAGCAGTGGGGGCCCCGGGACAGGGATCTTCCCAGATACGCAGTATTTT.